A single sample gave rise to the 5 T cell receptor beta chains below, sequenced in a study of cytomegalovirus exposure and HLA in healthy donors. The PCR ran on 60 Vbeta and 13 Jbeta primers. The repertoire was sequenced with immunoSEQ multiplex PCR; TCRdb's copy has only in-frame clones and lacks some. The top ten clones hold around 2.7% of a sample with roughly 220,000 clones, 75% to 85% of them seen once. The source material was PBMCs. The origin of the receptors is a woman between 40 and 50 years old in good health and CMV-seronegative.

CDR3 in amino acids: CASSIAGSGGYEQYF. In DNA, the CDR3 is TGTGCCAGTAGTATAGCGGGTAGCGGGGGCTACGAGCAGTACTTC. This chain joins TRBV19 and TRBJ2-7; 9 positions agree with TRBD2. V lost 1 base, J lost 3 bases, and 4 bases stayed unmatched. In germline, CDR1 is LNHDA, CDR2 SQIVND (reference sequence). The CDR3 runs 15 residues.

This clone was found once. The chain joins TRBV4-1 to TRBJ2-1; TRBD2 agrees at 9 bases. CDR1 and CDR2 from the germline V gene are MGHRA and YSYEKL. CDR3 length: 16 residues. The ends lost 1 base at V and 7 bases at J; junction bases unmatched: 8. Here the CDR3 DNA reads TGCGCCAGCAGCCAAGTCCTGCGGGAGGGAACTAATGAGCAGTTCTTC. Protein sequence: CASSQVLREGTNEQFF.

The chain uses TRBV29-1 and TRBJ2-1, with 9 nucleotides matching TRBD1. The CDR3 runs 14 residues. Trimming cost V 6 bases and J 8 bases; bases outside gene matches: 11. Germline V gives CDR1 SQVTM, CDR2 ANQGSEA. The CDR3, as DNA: TGCAGCGTCCCCCCGGGACAGGGAGGGGATGAGCAGTTCTTC. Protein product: CSVPPGQGGDEQFF.

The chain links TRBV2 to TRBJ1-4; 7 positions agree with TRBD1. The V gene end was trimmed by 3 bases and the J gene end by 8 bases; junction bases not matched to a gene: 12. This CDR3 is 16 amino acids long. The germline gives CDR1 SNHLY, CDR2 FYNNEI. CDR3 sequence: CASSDPGTASKEKLFF. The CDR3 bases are TGTGCCAGCAGTGACCCTGGGACAGCTAGCAAGGAAAAACTGTTTTTT.

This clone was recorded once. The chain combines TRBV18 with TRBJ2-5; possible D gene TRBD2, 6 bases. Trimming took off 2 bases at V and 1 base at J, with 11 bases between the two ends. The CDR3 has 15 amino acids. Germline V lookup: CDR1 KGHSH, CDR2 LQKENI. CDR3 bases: TGTGCCAGCTCACCAGGCGCGGGACGCCAAGAGACCCAGTACTTC. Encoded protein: CASSPGAGRQETQYF.